This T cell receptor beta chain was recovered during a study of CD8 T cells in Susac syndrome. This CDR3 region has 13 residues. CDR1 is DFQATT, CDR2 SNEGSKA, per germline (reference sequence). cDNA came from around 0.5 to 1 ug RNA primed by random hexamers. A multiplex approach, immunoSEQ multiplex PCR, amplified TCR beta CDR3 across 54 Vbeta and 13 Jbeta. TCRdb reprocessed the immunoSEQ multiplex PCR reads with MiXCR, giving one entry per CDR3 protein. This table holds 300,000 or so distinct CDR3 sequences, under 95% found once. This clonotype was seen once. In the multiple sclerosis control group, patients were treatment-naive and had stable or active relapsing-remitting disease.

This sequence joins TRBV20-1 and TRBJ2-7; 9 nucleotides agree with TRBD1. The TCR originated in a human donor with multiple sclerosis. Material for sequencing was CD4+ T cells from PBMCs. The DNA for the CDR3 is TGCAGCGCCTACGACAGGGGGATCTACGAGCAGTACTTC. Protein: CSAYDRGIYEQYF.